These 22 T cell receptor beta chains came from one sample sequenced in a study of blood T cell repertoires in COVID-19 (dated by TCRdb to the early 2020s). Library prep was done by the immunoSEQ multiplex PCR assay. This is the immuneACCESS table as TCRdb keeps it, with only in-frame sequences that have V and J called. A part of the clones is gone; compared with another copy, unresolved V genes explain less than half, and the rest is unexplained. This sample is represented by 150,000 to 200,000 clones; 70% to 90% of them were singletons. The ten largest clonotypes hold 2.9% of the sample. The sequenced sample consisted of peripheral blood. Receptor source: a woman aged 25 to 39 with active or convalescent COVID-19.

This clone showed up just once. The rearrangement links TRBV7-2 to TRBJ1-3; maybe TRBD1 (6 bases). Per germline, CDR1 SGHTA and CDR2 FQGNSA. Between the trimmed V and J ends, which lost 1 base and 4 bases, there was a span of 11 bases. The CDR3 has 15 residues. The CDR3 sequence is CASSLGPGAGNTIYF. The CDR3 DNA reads TGTGCCAGCAGCTTAGGACCAGGGGCGGGAAACACCATATATTTT.

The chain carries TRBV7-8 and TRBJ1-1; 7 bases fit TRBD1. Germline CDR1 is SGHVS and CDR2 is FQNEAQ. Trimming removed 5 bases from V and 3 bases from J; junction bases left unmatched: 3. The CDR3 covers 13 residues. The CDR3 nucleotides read TGTGCCAGCAGCAGAGGACAGGACACTGAAGCTTTCTTT. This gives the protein CASSRGQDTEAFF.

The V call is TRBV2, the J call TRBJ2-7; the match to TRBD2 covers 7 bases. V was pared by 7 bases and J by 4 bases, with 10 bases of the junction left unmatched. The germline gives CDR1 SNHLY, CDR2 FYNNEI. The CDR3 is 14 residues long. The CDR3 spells CASIGTSGVYEQYF. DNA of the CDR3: TGTGCCAGCATAGGGACCAGCGGGGTATACGAGCAGTACTTC.

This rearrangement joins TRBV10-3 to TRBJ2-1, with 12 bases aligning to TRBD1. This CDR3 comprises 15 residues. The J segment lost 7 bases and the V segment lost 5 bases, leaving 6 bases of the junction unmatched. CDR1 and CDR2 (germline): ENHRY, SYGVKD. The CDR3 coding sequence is TGTGCCATCAGTTCCGGGACAGGGGGCGGGAATGAGCAGTTCTTC. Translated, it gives CAISSGTGGGNEQFF.

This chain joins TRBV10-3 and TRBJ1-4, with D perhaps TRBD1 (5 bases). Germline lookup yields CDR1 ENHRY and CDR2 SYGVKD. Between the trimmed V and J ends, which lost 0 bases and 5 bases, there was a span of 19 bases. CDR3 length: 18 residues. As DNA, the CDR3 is TGTGCCATCAGTGAGTCTTTAGGGGCCAGAAGTAAGAATGAAAAACTGTTTTTT. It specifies CAISESLGARSKNEKLFF.

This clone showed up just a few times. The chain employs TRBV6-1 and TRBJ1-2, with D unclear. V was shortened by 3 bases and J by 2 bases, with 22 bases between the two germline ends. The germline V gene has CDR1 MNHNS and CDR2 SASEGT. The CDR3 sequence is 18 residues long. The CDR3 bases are TGTGCCAGCAGTGAGAAAAGGAAGGGAGGCAGGAGCAACTATGGCTACACCTTC. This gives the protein CASSEKRKGGRSNYGYTF.

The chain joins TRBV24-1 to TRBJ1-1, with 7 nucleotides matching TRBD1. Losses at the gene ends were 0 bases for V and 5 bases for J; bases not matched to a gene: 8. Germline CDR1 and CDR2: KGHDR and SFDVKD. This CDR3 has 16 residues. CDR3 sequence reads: CATSDLKPGGWTEAFF. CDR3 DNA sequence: TGTGCCACCAGTGATTTGAAGCCAGGGGGATGGACTGAAGCTTTCTTT.

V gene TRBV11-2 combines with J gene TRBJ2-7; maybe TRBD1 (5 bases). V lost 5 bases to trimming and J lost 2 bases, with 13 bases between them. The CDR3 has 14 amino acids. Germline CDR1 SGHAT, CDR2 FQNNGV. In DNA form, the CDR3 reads TGTGCCAGCAGCCGCGTGGACATCGCCTACGAGCAGTACTTC. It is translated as CASSRVDIAYEQYF.

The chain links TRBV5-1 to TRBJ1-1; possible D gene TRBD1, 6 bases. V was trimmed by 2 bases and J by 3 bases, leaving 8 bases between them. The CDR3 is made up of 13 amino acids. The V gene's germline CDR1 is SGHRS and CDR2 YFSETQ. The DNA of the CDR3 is TGCGCCAGCAGCTTTTCAGGGGACACTGAAGCTTTCTTT. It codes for CASSFSGDTEAFF.

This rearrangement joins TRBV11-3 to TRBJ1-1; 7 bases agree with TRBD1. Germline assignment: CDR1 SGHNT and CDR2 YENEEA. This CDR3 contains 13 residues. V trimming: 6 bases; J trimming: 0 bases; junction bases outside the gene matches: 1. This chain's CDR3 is CASRGQLNTEAFF. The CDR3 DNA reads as TGTGCCAGCAGGGGACAGTTGAACACTGAAGCTTTCTTT.

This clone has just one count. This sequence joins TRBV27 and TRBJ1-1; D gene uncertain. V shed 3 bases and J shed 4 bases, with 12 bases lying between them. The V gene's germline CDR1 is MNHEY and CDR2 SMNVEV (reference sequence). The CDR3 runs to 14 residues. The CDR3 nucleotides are TGTGCCAGCAGTTTGGGGTCGGGAGGCACTGAAGCTTTCTTT. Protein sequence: CASSLGSGGTEAFF.

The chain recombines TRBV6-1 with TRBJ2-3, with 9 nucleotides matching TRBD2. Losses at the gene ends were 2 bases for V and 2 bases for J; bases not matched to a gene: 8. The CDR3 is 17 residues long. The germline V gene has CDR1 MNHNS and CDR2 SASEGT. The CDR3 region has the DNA TGTGCCAGCAGTGAACCGCCCAGCGGGGGGATCACAGATACGCAGTATTTT. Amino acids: CASSEPPSGGITDTQYF.

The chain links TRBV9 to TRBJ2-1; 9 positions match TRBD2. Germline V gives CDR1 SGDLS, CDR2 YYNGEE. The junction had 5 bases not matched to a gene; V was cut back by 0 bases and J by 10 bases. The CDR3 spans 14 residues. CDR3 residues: CASSVDAGGREQFF. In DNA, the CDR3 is TGTGCCAGCAGCGTAGATGCGGGGGGGCGAGAGCAGTTCTTC. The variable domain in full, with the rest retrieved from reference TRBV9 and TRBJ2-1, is DSGVTQTPKHLITATGQRVTLRCSPRSGDLSVYWYQQSLDQGLQFLIQYYNGEERAKGNILERFSAQQFPDLHSELNLSSLELGDSALYFCASSVDAGGREQFFGPGTRLTVL.

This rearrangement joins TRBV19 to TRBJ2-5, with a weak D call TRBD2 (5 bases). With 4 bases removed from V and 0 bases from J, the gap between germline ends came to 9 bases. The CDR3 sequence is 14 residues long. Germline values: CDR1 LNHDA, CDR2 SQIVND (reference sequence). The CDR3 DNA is TGTGCCAGTAGTAATGGAGGCGACCAAGAGACCCAGTACTTC. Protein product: CASSNGGDQETQYF.

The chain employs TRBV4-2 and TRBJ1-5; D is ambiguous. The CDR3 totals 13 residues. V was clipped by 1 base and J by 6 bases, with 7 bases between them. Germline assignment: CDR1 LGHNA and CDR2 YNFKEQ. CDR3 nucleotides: TGTGCCAGCAGCCAAGGGGGAGGTCAGCCCCAGCATTTT. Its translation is CASSQGGGQPQHF.

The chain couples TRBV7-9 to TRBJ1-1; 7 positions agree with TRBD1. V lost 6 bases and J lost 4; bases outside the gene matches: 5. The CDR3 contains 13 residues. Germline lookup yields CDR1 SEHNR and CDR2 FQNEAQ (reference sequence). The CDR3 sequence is CASRSQGLTEAFF. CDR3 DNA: TGTGCCAGCAGGTCACAGGGGCTCACTGAAGCTTTCTTT.

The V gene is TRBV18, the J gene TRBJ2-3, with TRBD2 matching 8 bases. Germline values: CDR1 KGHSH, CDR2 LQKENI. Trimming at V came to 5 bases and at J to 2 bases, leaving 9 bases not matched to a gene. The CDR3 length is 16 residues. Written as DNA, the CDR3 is TGTGCCAGCTCAAGGACTAGCCGTTCTTACACAGATACGCAGTATTTT. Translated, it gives CASSRTSRSYTDTQYF.

Written as DNA, the CDR3 is TGCGCCAGCAGCCAAGATCGGGTGAGAGAGAACTATGGCTACACCTTC. It is translated as CASSQDRVRENYGYTF. This chain connects TRBV4-1 to TRBJ1-2; D gene ambiguous. Germline CDR1 reads MGHRA; CDR2 reads YSYEKL. CDR3 length: 16 amino acids. V gave up 0 bases and J gave up 2 bases, with 13 bases separating them.

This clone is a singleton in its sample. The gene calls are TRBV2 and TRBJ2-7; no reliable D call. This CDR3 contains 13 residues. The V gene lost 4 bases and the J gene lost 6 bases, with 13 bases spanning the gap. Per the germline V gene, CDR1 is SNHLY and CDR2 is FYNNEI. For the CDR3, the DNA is TGTGCCAGCAGTGCCACCGATTCAGGCGAGCAGTACTTC. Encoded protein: CASSATDSGEQYF. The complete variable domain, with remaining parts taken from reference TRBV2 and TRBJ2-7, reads EPEVTQTPSHQVTQMGQEVILRCVPISNHLYFYWYRQILGQKVEFLVSFYNNEISEKSEIFDDQFSVERPDGSNFTLKIRSTKLEDSAMYFCASSATDSGEQYFGPGTRLTVT.

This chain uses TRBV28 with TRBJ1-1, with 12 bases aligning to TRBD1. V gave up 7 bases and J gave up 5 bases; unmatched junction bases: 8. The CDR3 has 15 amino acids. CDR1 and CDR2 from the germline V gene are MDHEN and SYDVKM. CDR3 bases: TGTGCCAGCATTGCTGGGACAGGGGGCAATACTGAAGCTTTCTTT. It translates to CASIAGTGGNTEAFF. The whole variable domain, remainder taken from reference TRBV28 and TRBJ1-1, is DVKVTQSSRYLVKRTGEKVFLECVQDMDHENMFWYRQDPGLGLRLIYFSYDVKMKEKGDIPEGYSVSREKKERFSLILESASTNQTSMYLCASIAGTGGNTEAFFGQGTRLTVV.

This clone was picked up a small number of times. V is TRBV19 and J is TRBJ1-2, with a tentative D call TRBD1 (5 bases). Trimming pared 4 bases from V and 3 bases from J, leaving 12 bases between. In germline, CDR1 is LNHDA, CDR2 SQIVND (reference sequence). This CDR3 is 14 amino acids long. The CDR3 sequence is CASSTTVNDYGYTF. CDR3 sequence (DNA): TGTGCCAGTAGTACGACAGTTAACGACTATGGCTACACCTTC.

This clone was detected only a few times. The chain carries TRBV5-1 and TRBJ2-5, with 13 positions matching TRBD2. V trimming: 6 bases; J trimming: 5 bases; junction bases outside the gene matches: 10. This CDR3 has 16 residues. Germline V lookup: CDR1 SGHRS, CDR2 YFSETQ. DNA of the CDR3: TGCGCCAGCACGTGGGGACTAGCGGGAACGGGGGAGACCCAGTACTTC. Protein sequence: CASTWGLAGTGETQYF.